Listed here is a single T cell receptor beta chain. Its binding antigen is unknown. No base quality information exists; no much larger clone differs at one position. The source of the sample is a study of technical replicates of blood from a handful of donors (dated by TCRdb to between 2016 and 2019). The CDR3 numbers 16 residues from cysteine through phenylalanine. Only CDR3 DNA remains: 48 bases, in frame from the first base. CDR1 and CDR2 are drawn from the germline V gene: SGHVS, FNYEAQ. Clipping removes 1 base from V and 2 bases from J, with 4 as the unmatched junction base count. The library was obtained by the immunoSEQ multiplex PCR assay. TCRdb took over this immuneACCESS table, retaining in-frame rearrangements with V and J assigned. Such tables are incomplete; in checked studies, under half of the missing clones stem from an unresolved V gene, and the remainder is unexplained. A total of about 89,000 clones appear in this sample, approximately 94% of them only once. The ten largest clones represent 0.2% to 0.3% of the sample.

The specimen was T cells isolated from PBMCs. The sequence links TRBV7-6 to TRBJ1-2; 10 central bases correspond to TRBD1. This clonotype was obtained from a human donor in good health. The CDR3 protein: CASSLDLDRGNYGYTF. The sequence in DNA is TGTGCCAGCAGCTTAGACTTGGACAGGGGGAACTATGGCTACACCTTC.